The text below deals with one T cell receptor beta chain. This sample was included in a study of PD-L1 blockade in urothelial cancer. The time point was: pretreatment peripheral blood. TCRdb's table, derived via immunoSEQ multiplex PCR, lists solely in-frame clones and lacks some. The sample records some 66,000 clones, about 86% being singletons. Germline values: CDR1 MNHNY, CDR2 SVGAGI (reference sequence). The ends lost 7 bases at V and 3 bases at J; junction bases unmatched: 4. The CDR3 sequence is 14 residues long. The sequencing here drew on PBMCs, taken around atezolizumab (anti-PD-L1) treatment. This receptor was taken from a man aged 60 to 69 with urothelial cancer. V and J are TRBV6-6 and TRBJ1-2; 11 nucleotides agree with TRBD1. The CDR3 bases are TGTGCCAGCATCCCGGGACAGGGGGACTATGGCTACACCTTC. It yields the protein CASIPGQGDYGYTF.